Here is one T cell receptor beta chain with its context. What it recognizes is unknown. When sampled, the donors appeared nominally healthy, though they likely had unrecorded immune exposures. 13 Jbeta primers and 60 Vbeta primers were used for the PCR. The method was immunoSEQ multiplex PCR; TCRdb's version includes in-frame clones alone and lacks a portion of them. The repertoire holds just over 150,000 clones, with about 88% as singletons. CDR3 size: 14 residues. From germline, CDR1 is SGHVS and CDR2 FQNEAQ. Trimming removed 1 base from V and 1 base from J, with 7 bases in between. The sample belongs to a study of cytomegalovirus exposure and HLA in healthy donors. Findings and caveats of the study: Among TCR beta chains of equal frequency, HLA-associated ones were more clonally expanded in a later analysis. CMV antigen specificity was confirmed in vitro for a few CMV-associated chains.

This TCR derives from a woman younger than 35 in good health and CMV-seronegative. The genes are TRBV7-8 and TRBJ2-5; D not certain. Sequencing was performed on PBMCs. CDR3 nucleotides: TGTGCCAGCAGCTTAGGACTCTTCCAAGAGACCCAGTACTTC. It codes for CASSLGLFQETQYF.